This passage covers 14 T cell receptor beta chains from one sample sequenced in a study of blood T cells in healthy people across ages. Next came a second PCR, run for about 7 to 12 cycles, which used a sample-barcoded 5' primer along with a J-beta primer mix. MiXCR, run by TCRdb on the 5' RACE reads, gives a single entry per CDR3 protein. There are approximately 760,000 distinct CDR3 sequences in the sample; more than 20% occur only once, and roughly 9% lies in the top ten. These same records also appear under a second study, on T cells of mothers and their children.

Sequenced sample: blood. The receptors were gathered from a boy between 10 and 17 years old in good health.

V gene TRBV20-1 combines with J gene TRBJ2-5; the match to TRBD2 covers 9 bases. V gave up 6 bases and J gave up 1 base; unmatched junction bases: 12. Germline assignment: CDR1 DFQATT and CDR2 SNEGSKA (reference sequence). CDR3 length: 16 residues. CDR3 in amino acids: CSAHNPSGDGQETQYF. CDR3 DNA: TGCAGTGCCCATAACCCTAGCGGGGATGGCCAAGAGACCCAGTACTTC.

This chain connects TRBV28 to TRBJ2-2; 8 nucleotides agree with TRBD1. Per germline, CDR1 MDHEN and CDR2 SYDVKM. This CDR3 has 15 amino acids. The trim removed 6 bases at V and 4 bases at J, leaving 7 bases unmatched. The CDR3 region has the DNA TGTGCCAGCAGAGGGGGGACAGGTTCCACCGGGGAGCTGTTTTTT. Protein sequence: CASRGGTGSTGELFF.

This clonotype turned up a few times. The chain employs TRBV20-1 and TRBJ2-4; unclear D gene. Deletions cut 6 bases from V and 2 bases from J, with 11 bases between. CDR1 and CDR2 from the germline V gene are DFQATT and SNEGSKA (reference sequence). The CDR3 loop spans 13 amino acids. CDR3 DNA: TGCAGTGCCCGGACGTCGACCAAAAACATTCAGTACTTC. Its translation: CSARTSTKNIQYF.

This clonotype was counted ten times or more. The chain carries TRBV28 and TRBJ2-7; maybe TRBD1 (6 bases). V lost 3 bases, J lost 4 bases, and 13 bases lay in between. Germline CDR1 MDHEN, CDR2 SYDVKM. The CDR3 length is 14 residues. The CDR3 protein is CASSLVGGFYEQYF. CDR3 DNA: TGTGCCAGCAGTTTGGTAGGGGGATTTTACGAGCAGTACTTC.

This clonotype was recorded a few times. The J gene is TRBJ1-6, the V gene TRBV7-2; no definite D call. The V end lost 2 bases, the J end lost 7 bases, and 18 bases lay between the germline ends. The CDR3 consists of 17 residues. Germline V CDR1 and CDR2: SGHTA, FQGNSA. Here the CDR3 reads CASSLTTWTAGNSPLHF. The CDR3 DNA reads TGTGCCAGCAGCTTAACTACGTGGACGGCCGGGAATTCACCCCTCCACTTT. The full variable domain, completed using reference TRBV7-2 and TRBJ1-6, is GAGVSQSPSNKVTEKGKDVELRCDPISGHTALYWYRQSLGQGLEFLIYFQGNSAPDKSGLPSDRFSAERTGGSVSTLTIQRTQQEDSAVYLCASSLTTWTAGNSPLHFGNGTRLTVT.

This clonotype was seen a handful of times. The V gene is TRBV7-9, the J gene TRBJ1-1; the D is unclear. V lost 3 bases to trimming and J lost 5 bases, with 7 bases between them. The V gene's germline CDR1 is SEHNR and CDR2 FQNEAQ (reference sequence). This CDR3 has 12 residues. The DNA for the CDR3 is TGTGCCAGCAGCTTTGGGGAAACTGAAGCTTTCTTT. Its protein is CASSFGETEAFF. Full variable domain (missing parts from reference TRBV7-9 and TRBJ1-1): DTGVSQNPRHKITKRGQNVTFRCDPISEHNRLYWYRQTLGQGPEFLTYFQNEAQLEKSRLLSDRFSAERPKGSFSTLEIQRTEQGDSAMYLCASSFGETEAFFGQGTRLTVV.

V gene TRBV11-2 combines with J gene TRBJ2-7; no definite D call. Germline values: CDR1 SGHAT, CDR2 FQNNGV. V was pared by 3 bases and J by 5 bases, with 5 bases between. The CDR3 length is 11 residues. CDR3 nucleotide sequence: TGTGCCAGCAGCTTTTTCGACGAGCAGTACTTC. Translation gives CASSFFDEQYF.

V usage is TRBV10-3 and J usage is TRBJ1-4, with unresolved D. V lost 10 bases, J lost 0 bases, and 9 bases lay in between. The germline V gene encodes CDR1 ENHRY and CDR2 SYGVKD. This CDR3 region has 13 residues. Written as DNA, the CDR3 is TGTGCCACCAACCAGGCAACTAATGAAAAACTGTTTTTT. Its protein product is CATNQATNEKLFF.

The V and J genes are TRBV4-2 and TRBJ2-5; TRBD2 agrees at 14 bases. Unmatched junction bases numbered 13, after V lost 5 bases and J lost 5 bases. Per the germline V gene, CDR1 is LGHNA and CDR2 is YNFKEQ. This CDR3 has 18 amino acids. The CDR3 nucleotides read TGTGCCAGCAGCACGACCACGACTAGCGGGGGGGCAGGGGAGACCCAGTACTTC. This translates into CASSTTTTSGGAGETQYF.

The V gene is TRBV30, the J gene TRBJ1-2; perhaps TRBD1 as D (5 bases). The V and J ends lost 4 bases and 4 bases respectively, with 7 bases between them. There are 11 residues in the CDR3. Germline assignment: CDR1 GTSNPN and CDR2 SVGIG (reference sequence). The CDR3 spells CAWTGSYGYTF. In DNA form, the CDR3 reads TGTGCCTGGACAGGGTCCTATGGCTACACCTTC. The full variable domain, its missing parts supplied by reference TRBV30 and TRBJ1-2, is SQTIHQWPATLVQPVGSPLSLECTVEGTSNPNLYWYRQAAGRGLQLLFYSVGIGQISSEVPQNLSASRPQDRQFILSSKKLLLSDSGFYLCAWTGSYGYTFGSGTRLTVV.

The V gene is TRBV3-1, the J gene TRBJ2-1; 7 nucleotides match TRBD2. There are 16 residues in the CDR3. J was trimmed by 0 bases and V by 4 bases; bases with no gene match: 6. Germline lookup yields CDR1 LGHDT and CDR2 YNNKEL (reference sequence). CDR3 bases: TGTGCCAGCAGCCTGACCGGGACTATCTCCTACAATGAGCAGTTCTTC. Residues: CASSLTGTISYNEQFF.

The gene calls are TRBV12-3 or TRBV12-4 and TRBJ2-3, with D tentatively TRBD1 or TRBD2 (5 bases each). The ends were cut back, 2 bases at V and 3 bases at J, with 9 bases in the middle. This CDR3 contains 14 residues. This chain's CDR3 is CASSLFRETDTQYF. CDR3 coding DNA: TGTGCCAGCAGTTTATTCAGGGAGACAGATACGCAGTATTTT.

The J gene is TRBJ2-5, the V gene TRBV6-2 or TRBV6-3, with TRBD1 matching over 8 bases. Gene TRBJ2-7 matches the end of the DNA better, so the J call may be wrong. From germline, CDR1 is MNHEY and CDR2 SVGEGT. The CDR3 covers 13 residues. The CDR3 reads CASSRGQVHEQYF. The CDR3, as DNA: TGTGCCAGCAGTCGGGGACAGGTCCACGAGCAGTACTTC.

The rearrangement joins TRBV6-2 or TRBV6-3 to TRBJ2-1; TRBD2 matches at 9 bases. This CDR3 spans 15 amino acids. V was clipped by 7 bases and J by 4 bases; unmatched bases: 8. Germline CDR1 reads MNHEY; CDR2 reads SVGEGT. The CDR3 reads CASTQWTSAYNEQFF. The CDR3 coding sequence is TGTGCCAGCACCCAGTGGACTAGCGCATACAATGAGCAGTTCTTC.